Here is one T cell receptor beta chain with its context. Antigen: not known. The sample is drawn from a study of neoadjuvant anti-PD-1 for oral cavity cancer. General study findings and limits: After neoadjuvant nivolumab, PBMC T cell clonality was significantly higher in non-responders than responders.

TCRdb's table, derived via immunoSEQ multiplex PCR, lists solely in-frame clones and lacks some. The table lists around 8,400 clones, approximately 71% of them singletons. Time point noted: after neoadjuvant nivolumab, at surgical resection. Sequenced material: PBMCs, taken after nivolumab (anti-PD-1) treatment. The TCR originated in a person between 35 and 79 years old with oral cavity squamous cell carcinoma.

The chain's CDR3 is CSVENRVHNEQFF. The CDR3 region has the DNA TGCAGCGTTGAAAATAGGGTCCACAATGAGCAGTTCTTC. V is TRBV29-1 and J is TRBJ2-1, with D unclear. From germline, CDR1 is SQVTM and CDR2 ANQGSEA. This CDR3 is built from 13 residues. With 2 bases removed from V and 5 bases from J, the gap between germline ends came to 10 bases.